Described below is a single T cell receptor beta chain sequence and its context. This entry belongs to a study of blood T cell repertoires in COVID-19. Study as a whole: T cells, B-cell-depleted T cells, or PBMCs supplied cDNA or gDNA.

Germline-derived CDR1 and CDR2 are MNHEY and SVGAGI. The CDR3 is 12 residues long. Trimming stripped 8 bases from V and 1 base from J, with 8 bases between. In the original processing: How many nucleated cells were present was estimated from reference gene primer amplification. Data came from immunoSEQ multiplex PCR; TCRdb stores just in-frame clones and leaves some out. For V, J and clone size, that table is used; D and trimming come from the DNA. The sample records under 200,000 clones, about 86% being singletons. Participants spanned ages about 18 to 100 years and resided in fewer than 30 US areas.

The TCR comes from a man aged 50-60 years who had recovered from COVID-19. Sequencing was performed on PBMCs or T cells enriched from blood (not recorded which). This chain joins TRBV6-5 and TRBJ1-1; possibly TRBD1 for D (5 bases). The CDR3 DNA follows: TGTGCCAGCGGACATACGAACACTGAAGCTTTCTTT. It yields the protein CASGHTNTEAFF.